Presented here are 27 T cell receptor beta chains from one specimen sequenced in a study of blood T cell repertoires in COVID-19. Measured with immunoSEQ multiplex PCR; TCRdb has only the in-frame clones, and not every one. The table lists fewer than 250,000 clones, about 86% of them singletons, with 8.2% in the top ten. The sample consisted of peripheral blood. These TCRs come from a woman aged 45-60 years with acute or convalescent COVID-19.

This chain uses TRBV10-3 with TRBJ1-6, with D hard to call. The germline V and J ends were trimmed by 3 bases and 5 bases, with 17 bases remaining between them. The CDR3 covers 17 residues. Per germline, CDR1 ENHRY and CDR2 SYGVKD. CDR3 amino acids: CAISEREGVGHNSPLHF. CDR3 coding DNA: TGTGCCATCAGTGAAAGGGAGGGAGTCGGCCATAATTCACCCCTCCACTTT.

The chain carries TRBV4-2 and TRBJ2-3, with 7 bases matching TRBD1. The junction had 20 bases not matched to a gene; V was cut back by 3 bases and J by 5 bases. There are 19 residues in the CDR3. Germline CDR1 LGHNA, CDR2 YNFKEQ. The CDR3 DNA is TGTGCCAGCAGCCAGGTTTTCTTGTCGTTGGCAGGGGGATTAGATACGCAGTATTTT. It encodes CASSQVFLSLAGGLDTQYF.

A single count supports this clone. This chain links TRBV29-1 with TRBJ2-1, with TRBD2 identical over 7 bases. In germline, CDR1 is SQVTM, CDR2 ANQGSEA. The CDR3 extends over 13 amino acids. J gave up 7 bases and V 7 bases, and 10 bases lay outside the gene matches. CDR3 residues: CSAAREGRNEQFF. In DNA, the CDR3 is TGCAGCGCTGCTAGGGAGGGCAGGAATGAGCAGTTCTTC.

The table lists this clone with a few counts. This CDR3 reads CASRLARKEEETQYF. CDR3 DNA sequence: TGTGCAAGTCGCTTAGCGCGGAAGGAGGAAGAGACCCAGTACTTC. This chain connects TRBV12-2 to TRBJ2-5; TRBD2 reflects the table's D call only, with no check against the DNA. TRBV12-2 constitutes a pseudogene. This CDR3 is built from 15 residues.

The genes are TRBV4-2 and TRBJ2-1; TRBD2 matches at 9 bases. V lost 4 bases, J lost 7 bases, and 8 bases stayed unmatched. This CDR3 comprises 15 residues. Germline assignment: CDR1 LGHNA and CDR2 YNFKEQ. The chain's CDR3 is CASSRLGLASNEQFF. In DNA form, the CDR3 reads TGTGCCAGCAGCCGGCTGGGACTAGCCTCTAATGAGCAGTTCTTC.

This clone has just a few counts. This chain connects TRBV9 to TRBJ1-3; 8 positions agree with TRBD1. After removal of 0 bases from V and 4 bases from J, the junction contained 6 bases not matched to a gene. Per the germline V gene, CDR1 is SGDLS and CDR2 is YYNGEE. The CDR3 has 16 residues. CDR3 in DNA: TGTGCCAGCAGCGTAGCTTTGACAGGGGACGGAAACACCATATATTTT. It yields the protein CASSVALTGDGNTIYF.

V usage is TRBV4-2 and J usage is TRBJ2-2; 8 nucleotides align to TRBD1. The germline V gene has CDR1 LGHNA and CDR2 YNFKEQ. The CDR3 covers 17 residues. Trimming cost V 3 bases and J 0 bases; bases outside gene matches: 6. The CDR3 region is CASSHLPGQANTGELFF. The CDR3 DNA is TGTGCCAGCAGCCATCTCCCGGGACAGGCGAACACCGGGGAGCTGTTTTTT.

This clone was counted once. V gene TRBV13 combines with J gene TRBJ2-6; no reliable D call. Trimming shortened V by 7 bases and J by 0 bases, and 4 bases separated the two germline ends. Germline V gene sequence: CDR1 PRHDT, CDR2 FYEKMQ (reference sequence). CDR3 length: 13 amino acids. The CDR3 DNA is TGTGCCAGCACCCGCTCTGGGGCCAACGTCCTGACTTTC. This codes for CASTRSGANVLTF.

This clone was observed at least ten times. The V gene is TRBV7-2, the J gene TRBJ1-3, with a tentative D call TRBD1 (5 bases). Looked up from germline, CDR1 is SGHTA and CDR2 is FQGNSA. The CDR3 has 14 amino acids. Trimming cost V 3 bases and J 4 bases, with 10 bases left between them. The CDR3 region has the DNA TGTGCCAGCAGCTTGCCAGGGAAAGGAAACACCATATATTTT. Residues: CASSLPGKGNTIYF.

This clone occurred a few times. The chain combines TRBV5-1 with TRBJ2-7, with 7 bases identical to TRBD1. The germline V gene has CDR1 SGHRS and CDR2 YFSETQ. The CDR3 runs to 14 residues. J was trimmed by 3 bases and V by 2 bases; bases with no gene match: 5. In nucleotides, the CDR3 is TGCGCCAGCAGCTTCCGGGACAGTGACTACGAGCAGTACTTC. Protein: CASSFRDSDYEQYF.

This clone was seen only once. The chain is built from TRBV10-2 and TRBJ2-4; tentative D call: TRBD1 (6 bases). Germline-derived CDR1 and CDR2 are WSHSY and SAAADI. The CDR3 has 14 amino acids. V lost 7 bases, J lost 4 bases, and 14 bases lay in between. The CDR3 here is CASMGQGLKNIQYF. The CDR3 DNA sequence: TGCGCCAGCATGGGGCAGGGGCTGAAAAACATTCAGTACTTC.

This clone was observed a handful of times. The chain recombines TRBV2 with TRBJ2-7; 7 bases are a match to TRBD1. The length of the CDR3 is 15 residues. The V gene end was trimmed by 2 bases and the J gene end by 3 bases; junction bases not matched to a gene: 7. Looked up from germline, CDR1 is SNHLY and CDR2 is FYNNEI. CDR3: CASSENPTGHYEQYF. CDR3 coding DNA: TGTGCCAGCAGTGAAAATCCGACAGGGCACTACGAGCAGTACTTC.

V usage is TRBV6-5 and J usage is TRBJ1-1; D is possibly TRBD1 (6 bases). V lost 6 bases to trimming and J lost 5 bases, with 13 bases between them. Germline values: CDR1 MNHEY, CDR2 SVGAGI. The CDR3 has 13 residues. In DNA, the CDR3 is TGTGCCAGCAGCCGGACAGAGAGGACTGAAGCTTTCTTT. Translating it yields CASSRTERTEAFF.

The CDR3 loop is CASSPDRGGSYEQYF. The CDR3 nucleotides are TGTGCCAGCAGCCCCGACAGGGGGGGTTCCTACGAGCAGTACTTC. The chain joins TRBV7-9 to TRBJ2-7; 9 bases align to TRBD1. Germline trimming cut 5 bases from V and 1 base from J; bases unmatched to any gene: 6. The CDR3 is 15 residues long. Per germline, CDR1 SEHNR and CDR2 FQNEAQ (reference sequence).

DNA of the CDR3: TGTGCCAGCAGCCCAACAGGGCGCTACGAGCAGTACTTC. This sequence encodes CASSPTGRYEQYF. The chain carries TRBV7-9 and TRBJ2-7; D is possibly TRBD1 (6 bases). CDR3 size: 13 residues. Germline CDR1 reads SEHNR; CDR2 reads FQNEAQ (reference sequence). Trimming removed 5 bases at V and 3 bases at J, with 11 bases between.

V is TRBV28 and J is TRBJ1-6; maybe TRBD1 (6 bases). This CDR3 has 15 residues. Between the trimmed V and J ends, which lost 3 bases and 8 bases, there was a span of 14 bases. Looked up from germline, CDR1 is MDHEN and CDR2 is SYDVKM. CDR3 nucleotide sequence: TGTGCCAGCAGTTTTGGGCAGGGGATAGATTCACCCCTCCACTTT. It translates to CASSFGQGIDSPLHF.

The rearrangement joins TRBV3-1 (or the pseudogene TRBV3-2) to TRBJ2-7, with D hard to call. The ends were cut back, 6 bases at V and 3 bases at J, with 9 bases in the middle. Germline V CDR1 and CDR2: LGHDT, YNNKEL (reference sequence). The CDR3 runs 12 residues. The CDR3 spells CASSVSDYEQYF. The CDR3 DNA sequence: TGTGCCAGCAGTGTTAGTGACTACGAGCAGTACTTC.

The rearrangement uses TRBV21-1 and TRBJ2-3; TRBD2, as called in the table, went unchecked against the DNA. TRBV21-1 has pseudogene status. The length of the CDR3 is 15 residues. The CDR3 DNA follows: TGTGCCAGCAGCAAAGCGCACCTCCCACGGGATACGCAGTATTTT. It yields the protein CASSKAHLPRDTQYF.

This chain links TRBV5-1 with TRBJ2-7, with 10 bases identical to TRBD1. Germline V gene lookup returns CDR1 SGHRS and CDR2 YFSETQ. Trimming cost V 0 bases and J 0 bases; bases outside gene matches: 12. The CDR3 totals 19 residues. Written as DNA, the CDR3 is TGCGCCAGCAGCTTGGAAGACCCGGGACAGGGGACTTTCTCCTACGAGCAGTACTTC. It specifies CASSLEDPGQGTFSYEQYF.

V gene TRBV6-6 combines with J gene TRBJ2-4; no firm D call. Trimming stripped 6 bases from V and 3 bases from J, with 12 bases between. The CDR3 totals 14 residues. CDR1 is MNHNY and CDR2 is SVGAGI in the germline V gene (reference sequence). For the CDR3, the DNA is TGTGCCAGCAGCAGCAACAGTGACAAAAACATTCAGTACTTC. As protein: CASSSNSDKNIQYF.

V and J are TRBV24-1 and TRBJ2-3, with D possibly TRBD1 on 5 matching bases. Looked up from germline, CDR1 is KGHDR and CDR2 is SFDVKD. V gave up 3 bases and J gave up 1 base, with 19 bases separating them. This CDR3 is built from 18 residues. As DNA, the CDR3 is TGTGCCACCAGTGATCCGAACCCTATCAGGGCCCGCACAGATACGCAGTATTTT. Encoded protein: CATSDPNPIRARTDTQYF.

The gene calls are TRBV19 and TRBJ2-7, with 9 bases fitting TRBD1. Germline trimming cut 3 bases from V and 5 bases from J; bases unmatched to any gene: 5. This CDR3 region has 14 residues. Germline V gene lookup returns CDR1 LNHDA and CDR2 SQIVND (reference sequence). The CDR3 here is CASSIGTGLNEQYF. CDR3 nucleotide sequence: TGTGCCAGTAGTATTGGGACAGGGTTGAACGAGCAGTACTTC.

The V call is TRBV20-1, the J call TRBJ2-1; D possibly corresponds to TRBD2 (5 bases). This CDR3 has 11 residues. Trimming took 1 base from V and 9 from J, leaving 7 bases between them. The germline V gene has CDR1 DFQATT and CDR2 SNEGSKA (reference sequence). The CDR3 nucleotides are TGCAGTGCTAGAGCCCGGGGTGAGCAGTTCTTC. It encodes CSARARGEQFF.

CDR3 DNA sequence: TGTGCCACCAGTCTCCCACGGGGAGGGAGGAACACCGGGGAGCTGTTTTTT. Translation gives CATSLPRGGRNTGELFF. J is TRBJ2-2 and V is TRBV24-1, with 7 bases that match TRBD2. The germline CDR1 and CDR2 sequences are KGHDR and SFDVKD. V lost 6 bases, J lost 1 base, and 10 bases stayed unmatched. CDR3 size: 17 residues.

The rearrangement joins TRBV4-1 to TRBJ1-4; no reliable D call. The V gene's germline CDR1 is MGHRA and CDR2 YSYEKL. The CDR3 is made up of 16 amino acids. Trimming pared 0 bases from V and 3 bases from J, leaving 11 bases between. The CDR3, as DNA: TGCGCCAGCAGCCAAGATGAACGCACTTCTAATGAAAAACTGTTTTTT. This sequence encodes CASSQDERTSNEKLFF.

The rearrangement uses TRBV24-1 and TRBJ2-3, with 10 bases fitting TRBD2. Germline assignment: CDR1 KGHDR and CDR2 SFDVKD. The CDR3 contains 16 residues. V was pared by 3 bases and J by 4 bases, with 6 bases of the junction left unmatched. The CDR3 protein is CATSDPQREGSDTQYF. The DNA for the CDR3 is TGTGCCACCAGTGATCCCCAGCGGGAGGGATCAGATACGCAGTATTTT.

This chain joins TRBV9 and TRBJ1-1, with TRBD1 identical over 7 bases. The CDR3 loop spans 14 amino acids. Germline loops: CDR1 SGDLS, CDR2 YYNGEE. The V gene end was trimmed by 4 bases and the J gene end by 4 bases; junction bases not matched to a gene: 7. In DNA, the CDR3 is TGTGCCAGCAGCTATAACCCAGGGGGCACTGAAGCTTTCTTT. The encoded protein is CASSYNPGGTEAFF. Supplemented by reference TRBV9 and TRBJ1-1, the full variable domain reads DSGVTQTPKHLITATGQRVTLRCSPRSGDLSVYWYQQSLDQGLQFLIQYYNGEERAKGNILERFSAQQFPDLHSELNLSSLELGDSALYFCASSYNPGGTEAFFGQGTRLTVV.